A single sample gave rise to the 19 T cell receptor beta chains below, sequenced in a study of beta chain features in type 1 diabetes. Sequenced material consisted of expressed TCRB transcripts (all of the isolated RNA was reverse transcribed). TCRdb's copy holds only in-frame clones and misses some; the assay was immunoSEQ multiplex PCR. The sample contains about 130,000 clones, about 10% of which appear only once. Sequencing was done on a sample of central memory CD4+ T cells from blood. The source of these receptors is a man between 18 and 35 years old in good health.

This clone was seen a few times. The gene calls are TRBV5-8 and TRBJ2-5, with a tentative D call TRBD1 (6 bases). This CDR3 has 13 residues. Germline V CDR1 and CDR2: SGHTS, YDEGEE. V was trimmed by 4 bases and J by 5 bases, leaving 12 bases between them. Here the CDR3 reads CASSLDRLETQYF. Here the CDR3 DNA reads TGTGCCAGCAGCCTCGACAGGTTGGAGACCCAGTACTTC. The complete variable domain, with remaining parts taken from reference TRBV5-8 and TRBJ2-5, reads EAGVTQSPTHLIKTRGQQATLRCSPISGHTSVYWYQQALGLGLQFLLWYDEGEERNRGNFPPRFSGRQFPNYSSELNVNALELEDSALYLCASSLDRLETQYFGPGTRLLVL.

The genes are TRBV18 and TRBJ1-1; the D gene is possibly TRBD1 (6 bases). The germline V gene encodes CDR1 KGHSH and CDR2 LQKENI. There are 12 residues in the CDR3. Deletions cut 3 bases from V and 8 bases from J, with 10 bases between. Written as DNA, the CDR3 is TGTGCCAGCTCACCGAACAGGGCCGAAGCTTTCTTT. Protein product: CASSPNRAEAFF.

This clone was detected ten times or more. J is TRBJ2-1 and V is TRBV4-1; 8 positions match TRBD1. Per germline, CDR1 MGHRA and CDR2 YSYEKL. The CDR3 loop spans 16 amino acids. The V gene end was trimmed by 3 bases and the J gene end by 6 bases; junction bases not matched to a gene: 10. In DNA form, the CDR3 reads TGCGCCAGCAGCCAGGGAGTAGGACAGGGTTCCAATGAGCAGTTCTTC. It yields the protein CASSQGVGQGSNEQFF.

This clone has only a few counts. The CDR3 DNA sequence: TGTGCCCTACGGGATGAGCAGTTCTTC. It translates to CALRDEQFF. The chain joins TRBV7-9 to TRBJ2-1, with D hard to call. V was pared by 11 bases and J by 8 bases, with 7 bases between. The CDR3 has 9 amino acids. Germline V CDR1 and CDR2: SEHNR, FQNEAQ (reference sequence). Full variable domain (outside the CDR3, taken from reference TRBV7-9 and TRBJ2-1): DTGVSQNPRHKITKRGQNVTFRCDPISEHNRLYWYRQTLGQGPEFLTYFQNEAQLEKSRLLSDRFSAERPKGSFSTLEIQRTEQGDSAMYLCALRDEQFFGPGTRLTVL.

In this sample, this clone turned up a few times. This CDR3 reads CASSLGAKGWVYEQFF. CDR3 in DNA: TGTGCCAGCAGCTTAGGCGCGAAGGGGTGGGTCTATGAGCAGTTCTTC. The rearrangement uses TRBV7-2 and TRBJ2-1, with D maybe TRBD1 (5 bases). Between the trimmed V and J ends, which lost 1 base and 8 bases, there was a span of 18 bases. Looked up from germline, CDR1 is SGHTA and CDR2 is FQGNSA. The CDR3 runs to 16 residues.

The rearrangement links TRBV7-9 to TRBJ2-6, with D unresolved. Germline V gives CDR1 SEHNR, CDR2 FQNEAQ (reference sequence). Trimming took off 5 bases at V and 4 bases at J, with 9 bases between the two ends. The CDR3 is made up of 14 amino acids. CDR3 coding DNA: TGTGCCAGCAGCCCAAAAGCGGGGGCCAACGTCCTGACTTTC. It translates to CASSPKAGANVLTF. Supplemented by reference TRBV7-9 and TRBJ2-6, the full variable domain reads DTGVSQNPRHKITKRGQNVTFRCDPISEHNRLYWYRQTLGQGPEFLTYFQNEAQLEKSRLLSDRFSAERPKGSFSTLEIQRTEQGDSAMYLCASSPKAGANVLTFGAGSRLTVL.

This clone was observed a few times. This chain links TRBV9 with TRBJ2-1; 7 nucleotides align to TRBD1. This CDR3 contains 15 residues. Germline CDR1 and CDR2: SGDLS and YYNGEE. J gave up 5 bases and V 3 bases, and 8 bases lay outside the gene matches. The CDR3 bases are TGTGCCAGCAGCGCCTCCGGGACAGCCAACAATGAGCAGTTCTTC. The encoded protein is CASSASGTANNEQFF. The full variable domain, in which reference TRBV9 and TRBJ2-1 provide the parts outside the CDR3, is DSGVTQTPKHLITATGQRVTLRCSPRSGDLSVYWYQQSLDQGLQFLIQYYNGEERAKGNILERFSAQQFPDLHSELNLSSLELGDSALYFCASSASGTANNEQFFGPGTRLTVL.

The genes are TRBV29-1 and TRBJ2-7; no clear D. This CDR3 spans 13 amino acids. Per the germline V gene, CDR1 is SQVTM and CDR2 is ANQGSEA. Trimming took 6 bases from V and 0 from J, leaving 12 bases between them. The CDR3 region has the DNA TGCAGCGTGACTCGAGACCTCTCCTACGAGCAGTACTTC. Translated, it gives CSVTRDLSYEQYF.

V is TRBV6-5 and J is TRBJ2-7; 9 bases agree with TRBD1. After removal of 5 bases from V and 9 bases from J, the junction contained 5 bases not matched to a gene. Germline V gene data show CDR1 as MNHEY and CDR2 as SVGAGI. The length of the CDR3 is 12 residues. The CDR3 spells CASSNTGGGQYF. The CDR3 region has the DNA TGTGCCAGCAGTAACACAGGGGGCGGGCAGTACTTC.

The CDR3 sequence: CASSTDTAGNTIYF. Here the CDR3 DNA reads TGTGCCAGCAGCACGGACACCGCTGGAAACACCATATATTTT. The V call is TRBV7-9, the J call TRBJ1-3; possible D gene TRBD1, 5 bases. The ends were cut back, 5 bases at V and 2 bases at J, with 10 bases in the middle. CDR3 length: 14 residues. Germline-derived CDR1 and CDR2 are SEHNR and FQNEAQ (reference sequence).

The rearrangement links TRBV27 to TRBJ1-2; 8 bases map to TRBD1. The CDR3 loop spans 15 amino acids. Per germline, CDR1 MNHEY and CDR2 SMNVEV (reference sequence). The junction had 9 bases not matched to a gene; V was cut back by 5 bases and J by 4 bases. This CDR3 reads CASSTEQGAGYGYTF. The CDR3 DNA is TGTGCCAGCAGTACAGAGCAGGGGGCTGGCTATGGCTACACCTTC.

This clone came up a few times. The V and J genes are TRBV9 and TRBJ2-1; no definite D call. This CDR3 contains 15 residues. Per the germline V gene, CDR1 is SGDLS and CDR2 is YYNGEE. Trimming removed 0 bases from V and 4 bases from J, with 11 bases in between. As DNA, the CDR3 is TGTGCCAGCAGCGTAGTAGGAAACAGATACAATGAGCAGTTCTTC. Amino acids: CASSVVGNRYNEQFF.

The chain has TRBV5-8 and TRBJ2-2, with TRBD2 identical over 13 bases. The germline V gene has CDR1 SGHTS and CDR2 YDEGEE. This CDR3 has 16 amino acids. V was pared by 4 bases and J by 7 bases, with 7 bases of the junction left unmatched. Written as DNA, the CDR3 is TGTGCCAGCAGCGGGGGACTAGCGGGGAGTGTCGGGGAGCTGTTTTTT. Its translation: CASSGGLAGSVGELFF.

CDR3 region: CASSQLLAGYNEQFF. The CDR3 DNA reads TGTGCCAGCAGCCAATTACTAGCGGGGTACAATGAGCAGTTCTTC. The chain carries TRBV16 and TRBJ2-1; TRBD2 matches 10 bases. Germline V gene lookup returns CDR1 KGHSY and CDR2 FQNENV. V was pared by 1 base and J by 4 bases, with 1 base of the junction left unmatched. The CDR3 covers 15 residues.

Only a few counts were recorded for this clone. The CDR3 DNA is TGTGCCTGGATGCGACAACAGGCCTCCTACGAGCAGTACTTC. Its protein product is CAWMRQQASYEQYF. This chain uses TRBV30 with TRBJ2-7, with a weak D call TRBD1 (5 bases). The V gene's germline CDR1 is GTSNPN and CDR2 SVGIG (reference sequence). CDR3 size: 14 residues. V gave up 4 bases and J gave up 0 bases, with 13 bases separating them. Using reference TRBV30 and TRBJ2-7 for the parts outside the CDR3, the full variable domain is SQTIHQWPATLVQPVGSPLSLECTVEGTSNPNLYWYRQAAGRGLQLLFYSVGIGQISSEVPQNLSASRPQDRQFILSSKKLLLSDSGFYLCAWMRQQASYEQYFGPGTRLTVT.

This clone was detected only a few times. Other nucleotide sequences from this sample produce the same CDR3. The chain links TRBV4-1 to TRBJ1-3; weak D call: TRBD1 (6 bases). This CDR3 is built from 14 residues. CDR1 is MGHRA, CDR2 YSYEKL, per germline. Trimming took off 3 bases at V and 3 bases at J, with 9 bases between the two ends. CDR3 coding DNA: TGCGCCAGCAGCCAGGGGGGGCTTGGAAACACCATATATTTT. This sequence encodes CASSQGGLGNTIYF.

There are a few counts of this clone. CDR3 nucleotide sequence: TGCAGCGCCGGGGCGGGCAGGGGGACCACTGAAGCTTTCTTT. Its protein product is CSAGAGRGTTEAFF. V is TRBV29-1 and J is TRBJ1-1; 7 nucleotides line up with TRBD1. Looked up from germline, CDR1 is SQVTM and CDR2 is ANQGSEA. V was clipped by 7 bases and J by 4 bases; unmatched bases: 12. The CDR3 contains 14 residues.

This clone was detected ten times or more. The V and J genes are TRBV23-1 and TRBJ1-5; D gene uncertain. TRBV23-1 is flagged as an ORF with uncertain function. The ends were cut back, 0 bases at V and 16 bases at J, with 13 bases in the middle. The CDR3 length is 12 residues. For the CDR3, the DNA is TGCGCCAGCAGTCAATCAAGAGGGAACTCACATTTT. Encoded protein: CASSQSRGNSHF.

This clone was observed a handful of times. The gene calls are TRBV7-2 and TRBJ2-7, with D perhaps matching TRBD2 (5 bases). V was shortened by 6 bases and J by 5 bases, with 14 bases between the two germline ends. This CDR3 is 13 amino acids long. The germline V gene has CDR1 SGHTA and CDR2 FQGNSA. The CDR3 sequence is CASSPGIGNEQYF. The CDR3 bases are TGTGCCAGCAGTCCGGGAATCGGTAACGAGCAGTACTTC.